The present entry profiles one T cell receptor beta chain with its context. The CDR3 covers 14 residues. The trim removed 6 bases at V and 6 bases at J, leaving 8 bases unmatched. Germline V lookup: CDR1 SGHTA, CDR2 FQGTGA. These data are taken from a study of control samples from healthy donors and cancer patients. Method: immunoSEQ multiplex PCR; TCRdb's copy keeps in-frame clones and lacks some. This table holds 200,000 to 250,000 clones, roughly 94% found once. The TCR sequence derives from a man aged 45-60 years in good health. The chain combines TRBV7-3 with TRBJ2-3; 8 nucleotides line up with TRBD1. The sequencing input was blood. This CDR3 is CASRRTGSGDTQYF. The CDR3, as DNA: TGTGCCAGCAGGAGGACAGGGTCAGGGGATACGCAGTATTTT.